This TCR beta chain originates from a study of blood T cell repertoires in COVID-19 (TCRdb year 2020). About the study as a whole: Samples covering the acute and convalescent phases of COVID-19 were provided by collaborators in the United States, Italy and Spain. The prospective study material was composed of cDNA or gDNA derived from T cells, B-cell-depleted T cells, or PBMCs. Deeply sampled blood TCRbeta repertoires from subjects exposed to, actively infected with, or recovered from COVID-19 were included in the dataset. A freely available public database, intended as a resource for researchers studying the immune response to SARS-CoV-2, is where the repertoires were released. Samples were obtained from the ongoing ImmuneRACE study (first 160 participants) and from some 1,300 subjects provided by 6 global collaborators. The sample metadata nearly always contained a de-identified subject ID, COVID-19 status, age in years and sex. Where HLA class I and class II types were available, the types were taken from metadata supplied by the sample provider, not from assay-based typing. What the work shows at the level of the full study, not this receptor alone: The amount of clinical and demographic metadata varied by source and participant and was provided uncurated.

Of note for this clone: Its antigen is unknown. No clone much larger than this one lies a single base away; base qualities are absent.

For CDR1 and CDR2, the germline V gene lists MDHEN and SYDVKM. V ends up 4 bases short and J 2 bases short, with an unmatched junction base count of 13. The CDR3, from cysteine to phenylalanine, totals 18 residues. The CDR3 DNA has 54 bases and is translated from base 1. Each collaborating institution followed its own protocols to collect whole blood in K2EDTA tubes. Collaborator samples were shipped for TCRbeta analysis as frozen whole blood, isolated PBMCs, or DNA extracted from either sample type. TCRbeta CDR3 regions were amplified from genomic DNA by means of the immunoSEQ Assay, a bias-controlled multiplex PCR. The original pipeline was this. Within the assay, amplification of reference gene primers was used to estimate how many nucleated cells each sample contained. To quantify the absolute abundance of each unique TCRbeta CDR3 rearrangement, sequence reads were collapsed and filtered. For each sample, productive Simpson clonality was calculated by taking the square root of Simpson's diversity index across productive rearrangements. Drawn from immuneACCESS, this table holds only the in-frame rearrangements with V and J called that TCRdb kept. Clones are partly lost; checked studies trace under half to an unresolved V gene and leave the rest unexplained. V, J and clone size are those of that table, while D and trimming were read from the DNA. The sample table contains 200,000 to 250,000 clones; only one count was recorded for approximately 80% of them. Clones ranked in the top ten supply roughly 7.4% of the sample.

The specimen sequenced was peripheral blood. This clonotype originated in a woman aged 45 to 65 with acute or convalescent COVID-19. The rearrangement joined TRBV28 to TRBJ2-4, with TRBD1 matching 8 junction bases. CDR3 reads: CASSSGQAGGLTKNIQYF. The sequenced DNA: TGTGCCAGCAGTTCGGGACAGGCCGGGGGACTTACCAAAAACATTCAGTACTTC.